The clone carrying this T cell receptor (beta chain) was seen a single time. The CDR3 is 13 residues long. Germline CDR1 SGHNT, CDR2 YYREEE (reference sequence). V was trimmed by 5 bases and J by 1 base, leaving 9 bases between them. Execution of the assay was at deep level. Libraries were prepared by immunoSEQ multiplex PCR; TCRdb keeps only in-frame clonotypes and omits some of them. Of about 1.4 million clones in the sample, around 97% were seen once. These data originate in a study of shared clonotypes between healthy human individuals. The sample taken for sequencing was naive CD4+ T cells sorted from blood. Stated subset: CD45RA+ positively selected. The gene calls are TRBV5-4 and TRBJ1-1; D unclear. The clonotype was recovered from a man aged 30 to 39 in good health. This chain's CDR3 is CASSSTGNTEAFF. The CDR3 region has the DNA TGTGCCAGCAGTTCTACCGGGAACACTGAAGCTTTCTTT.